The following is a TCR beta chain sequence with its context. Its antigen is as yet unknown. TCRdb's copy holds only in-frame clones and misses some; the assay was immunoSEQ multiplex PCR. The sample lists 50,000 to 70,000 clones, 65% to 80% occurring once. The V gene lost 5 bases and the J gene lost 4 bases, with 14 bases spanning the gap. Germline V gene data show CDR1 as KGHSH and CDR2 as LQKENI. The CDR3 contains 15 residues. The sample belongs to a study of memory CD4+ T cells and cytomegalovirus serostatus. General study points: Of under 200 reported CMV TCRbeta sequences, under 70 were found in memory CD4+ repertoires. Repertoires predicted CMV serostatus with median bootstrapped AUC of about 0.95.

The sort gate was single viable CD3+CD4+CD8-CD45RO+ cells for memory CD4+ T cells. The sample taken for sequencing was memory CD4+ T cells from blood. The receptor was isolated from an adult in good health and CMV-seronegative. This chain uses TRBV18 with TRBJ2-2, with D possibly called TRBD1 or TRBD2 (5 bases each). The CDR3 region has the DNA TGTGCCAGCTCATTTACCGGGACCACCACCGGGGAGCTGTTTTTT. Protein sequence: CASSFTGTTTGELFF. Supplemented by reference TRBV18 and TRBJ2-2, the full variable domain reads NAGVMQNPRHLVRRRGQEARLRCSPMKGHSHVYWYRQLPEEGLKFMVYLQKENIIDESGMPKERFSAEFPKEGPSILRIQQVVRGDSAAYFCASSFTGTTTGELFFGEGSRLTVL.